Listed below are T cell receptor beta chains from one sample, sequenced in a study of blood T cells in healthy people across ages. TCRdb itself ran the 5' RACE reads through MiXCR, one entry per CDR3 protein. This table has roughly 930,000 distinct CDR3 sequences, roughly 50% appearing once. Sequenced input: blood. These receptors were taken from a young man in good health. The conserved cysteine and the conserved F or W are not part of the CDR3 here.

V: TRBV20-1; J: TRBJ2-1; CDR3: SASKRRMYNEQF
V: TRBV6-2/TRBV6-3; J: TRBJ2-6; CDR3: ASRPGWGSGANVLT
V: TRBV29-1; J: NA; CDR3: SVGGRQGLSEQY
V: TRBV28; J: TRBJ2-4; CDR3: ASGFPYPSGSNQY
V: TRBV2; J: TRBJ1-4; CDR3: ASSEALGGNEKLF
V: TRBV29-1; J: TRBJ2-5; CDR3: SVEDPVYGLAQETQY
V: TRBV20-1; J: TRBJ1-5; CDR3: SASGDSNQPQH
V: TRBV5-4; J: TRBJ2-2; CDR3: ASSLAEQNTGELF
V: TRBV6-2/TRBV6-3; J: TRBJ2-3; CDR3: AGSTGGYTDTQY
V: TRBV4-1; J: TRBJ2-1; CDR3: ASSQEMGTGNNEQF
V: TRBV27; J: TRBJ2-5; CDR3: ASSPSGLAGFETQY
V: TRBV20-1; J: TRBJ1-1; CDR3: SARRSGGIGGTEAF
V: TRBV5-6; J: TRBJ1-5; CDR3: AGSLARERQPQH
V: TRBV7-9; J: TRBJ2-6; CDR3: ASSLGTGNVLT
V: TRBV13; J: TRBJ2-3; CDR3: ASSLLAGTADTQY
V: TRBV28; J: TRBJ1-1; CDR3: ASSLSSDYLNTEAF
V: TRBV5-1; J: TRBJ2-5; CDR3: ASSWDTQGETQY
V: TRBV12-3/TRBV12-4; J: TRBJ2-3; CDR3: ASSSREDTQY
V: TRBV29-1; J: TRBJ2-5; CDR3: SVDRAETQY
V: TRBV30; J: TRBJ1-2; CDR3: AWRLGQEGSGYT
V: TRBV6-2/TRBV6-3; J: TRBJ2-5; CDR3: ASTIRTDQETQY
V: TRBV12-3/TRBV12-4; J: TRBJ2-1; CDR3: ASRQGLYNEQF
V: TRBV10-3; J: TRBJ2-1; CDR3: AIRLAGESEQF
V: TRBV29-1; J: TRBJ1-2; CDR3: SVRRTGEYGYT
V: TRBV3-1; J: TRBJ2-7; CDR3: ASSEYGAEQY
V: TRBV11-1; J: TRBJ1-6; CDR3: ASSLAAGVGNSPLH
V: TRBV20-1; J: TRBJ2-1; CDR3: SAREVAGASSYNEQF
V: TRBV7-3; J: TRBJ2-5; CDR3: ASSITGGKVEIQY
V: TRBV20-1; J: TRBJ2-7; CDR3: SASPLASGAYEQY
V: TRBV7-9; J: TRBJ2-5; CDR3: ASSLEGLAKETQY
V: TRBV7-2; J: TRBJ2-1; CDR3: ASSPMRAGGKNEQF
V: TRBV20-1; J: TRBJ1-2; CDR3: SATSNYGYT
V: TRBV29-1; J: TRBJ1-2; CDR3: SAGREANYGYT
V: TRBV6-5; J: TRBJ2-3; CDR3: ASSYPGGGGPDTQY
V: TRBV20-1; J: TRBJ1-6; CDR3: SARQASILH
V: TRBV11-3; J: TRBJ2-7; CDR3: ASRLAGSNYEQY
V: TRBV29-1; J: TRBJ1-1; CDR3: SVSGDTKAF
V: TRBV14; J: TRBJ2-5; CDR3: ASSPPPGRQETQY
V: TRBV4-2; J: TRBJ2-7; CDR3: ASSQASSQAYEQY
V: TRBV30; J: TRBJ1-2; CDR3: AWSDPRQGNYGYT
V: TRBV6-2/TRBV6-3; J: TRBJ2-5; CDR3: ASLVLQETQY
V: TRBV21-1; J: TRBJ2-7; CDR3: ASSSRGYQDGYYEQY
V: TRBV20-1; J: TRBJ1-1; CDR3: SALQGVTEAF
V: TRBV15; J: TRBJ2-6; CDR3: ATSRGQGSGANVLT
V: TRBV7-2; J: TRBJ2-5; CDR3: ASSLEWRGETQY